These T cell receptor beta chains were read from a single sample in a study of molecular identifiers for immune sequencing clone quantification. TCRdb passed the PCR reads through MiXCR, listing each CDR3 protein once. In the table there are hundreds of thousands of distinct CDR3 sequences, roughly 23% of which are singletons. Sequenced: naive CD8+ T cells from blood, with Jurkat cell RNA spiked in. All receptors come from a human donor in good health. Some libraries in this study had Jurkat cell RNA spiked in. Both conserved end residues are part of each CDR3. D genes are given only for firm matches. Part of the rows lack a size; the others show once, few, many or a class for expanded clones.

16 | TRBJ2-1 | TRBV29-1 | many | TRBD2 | TGCAGCGTTCTCCAGACTAGCGGGAGAGGATACAATGAGCAGTTCTTC | CSVLQTSGRGYNEQFF
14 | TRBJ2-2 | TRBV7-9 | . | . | TGTGCCAGCCGCTTACCCCCGCCCCCCGGGGAGCTGTTTTTT | CASRLPPPPGELFF
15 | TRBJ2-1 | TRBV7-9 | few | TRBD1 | TGTGCCAGCAGCTCAGGGGGTATCTCCTACAATGAGCAGTTCTTC | CASSSGGISYNEQFF
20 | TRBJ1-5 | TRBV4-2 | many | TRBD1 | TGTGCCAGCAGCCAAGGTGGACAGGGCCCTATCTTGAATAGCAATCAGCCCCAGCATTTT | CASSQGGQGPILNSNQPQHF
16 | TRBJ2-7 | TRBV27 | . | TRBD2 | TGTGCCAGCTGTACAAAAACTAGCGGGAGGGCCCGCGAGCAGTACTTC | CASCTKTSGRAREQYF
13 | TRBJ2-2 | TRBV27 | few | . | TGTGCCAGCAGTACCCTCTTACCCGGGGAGCTGTTTTTT | CASSTLLPGELFF
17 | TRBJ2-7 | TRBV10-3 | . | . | TGTGCCATCAGTGAGTCGGTCCCGGGGGCAGTTGCTCACGAGCAGTACTTC | CAISESVPGAVAHEQYF
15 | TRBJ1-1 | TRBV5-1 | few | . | TGCGCCAGCAGCTTGGGTACGGCGGGGTACACTGAAGCTTTCTTT | CASSLGTAGYTEAFF
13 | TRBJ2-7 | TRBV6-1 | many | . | TGTGCCAGCCTTGACAGGACCTCCTACGAGCAGTACTTC | CASLDRTSYEQYF
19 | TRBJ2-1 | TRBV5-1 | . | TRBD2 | TGCGCCAGCAGCCCGGGACTAGCGGGTCTTCCCAGCTCCTACAATAAGCAGTTCTTC | CASSPGLAGLPSSYNKQFF
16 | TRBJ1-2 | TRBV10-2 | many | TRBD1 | TGCGCCAGCAGTGAGTCCCGGGACAGGGTGAGCTATGGCTACACCTTC | CASSESRDRVSYGYTF
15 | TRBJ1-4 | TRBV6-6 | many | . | TGTGCCAGCAGTCCCCACTCCCTCACTAATGAAAAACTGTTTTTT | CASSPHSLTNEKLFF
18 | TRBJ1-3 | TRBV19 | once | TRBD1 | TGTGCCAGCTCCACCGGGACAGGGATCTTTAGCTCCGGAAACACCATATATTTT | CASSTGTGIFSSGNTIYF
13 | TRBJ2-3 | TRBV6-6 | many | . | TGTGCCAGCAGTTTAGGGCCCCGGGATACGCAGTATTTT | CASSLGPRDTQYF
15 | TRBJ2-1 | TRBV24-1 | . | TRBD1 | TGTGCCACCAGTGTAGGGGGCCCCCTTGGTAATGAGCAGTTCTTC | CATSVGGPLGNEQFF
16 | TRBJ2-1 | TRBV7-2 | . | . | TGTGCCAGCAGCTTAGAGGCGGGCAGCTCCTACAATGAGCAGTTCTTC | CASSLEAGSSYNEQFF
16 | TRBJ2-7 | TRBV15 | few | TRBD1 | TGTGCCACCAGCACGCCGACAGGGCAGAGCTCCTACGAGCAGTACTTC | CATSTPTGQSSYEQYF
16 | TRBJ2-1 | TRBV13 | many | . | TGTGCCAGCAGCAACCTGATGGAGGCGGAGGGCGGTGAGCAGTTCTTC | CASSNLMEAEGGEQFF
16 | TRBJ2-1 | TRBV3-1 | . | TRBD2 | TGTGCCAGCAGCCAAGGGACTAGCGGGGGGTATTATGAGCAGTTCTTC | CASSQGTSGGYYEQFF
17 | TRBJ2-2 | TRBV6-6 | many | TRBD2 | TGTGCCAGCAGTTACCCAAGAGCGGGGCTTAACACCGGGGAGCTGTTTTTT | CASSYPRAGLNTGELFF
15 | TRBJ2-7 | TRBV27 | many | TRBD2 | TGTGCCAGCAGCGCAACTGGCGGGGGTACCTACGAGCAGTACTTC | CASSATGGGTYEQYF
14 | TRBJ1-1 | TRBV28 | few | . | TGTGCCAGCATGTTCCGGGGGGGTTTCACTGAAGCTTTCTTT | CASMFRGGFTEAFF
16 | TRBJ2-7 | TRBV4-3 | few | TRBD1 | TGCGCCAGCAGCCAAGATACTTCGGGACAGTACTACGAGCAGTACTTC | CASSQDTSGQYYEQYF
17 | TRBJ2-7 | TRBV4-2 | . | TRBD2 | TGTGCCAGCAGCCAAGGGTCTTCGGCGGGAGGTCTCTACGAGCAGTACTTC | CASSQGSSAGGLYEQYF
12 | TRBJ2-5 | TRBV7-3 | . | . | TGTGCCAGCTGCCCGGGAGATGAGACCCAGTACTTC | CASCPGDETQYF
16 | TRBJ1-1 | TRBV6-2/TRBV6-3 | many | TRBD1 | TGTGCCAGCAGTTACCGGGACAGGGTCCTATCGCCCGAAGCTTTCTTT | CASSYRDRVLSPEAFF
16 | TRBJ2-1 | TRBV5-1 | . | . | TGCGCCAGCAGCTGGGTCGGGCAGGGTTTATACAATGAGCAGTTCTTC | CASSWVGQGLYNEQFF
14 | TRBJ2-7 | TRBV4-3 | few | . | TGCGCCAGCAGCCCTGGCTTTGGCCAATACGAGCAGTACTTC | CASSPGFGQYEQYF
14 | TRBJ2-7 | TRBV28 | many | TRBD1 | TGTGCCAGCAGCCCCCAAGGGGGCTCTTACGAGCAGTACTTC | CASSPQGGSYEQYF
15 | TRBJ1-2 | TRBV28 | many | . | TGTGCCAGCAGTCCCTACCAGGGTGCGGGCTATGGCTACACCTTC | CASSPYQGAGYGYTF
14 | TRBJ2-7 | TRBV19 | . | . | TGTGCCAGTAGTATAGGCTGGAGCTCCTACGAGCAGTACTTC | CASSIGWSSYEQYF
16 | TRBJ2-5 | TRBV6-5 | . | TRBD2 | TGTGCCAGCAGTAAACTAGCGGGAGGCTACCAAGAGACCCAGTGCTTC | CASSKLAGGYQETQCF
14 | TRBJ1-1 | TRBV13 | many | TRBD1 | TGTGCCAGCAGCGTACAGGGGGCTGACACTGAAGCTTTCTTT | CASSVQGADTEAFF
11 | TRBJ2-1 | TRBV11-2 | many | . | TGTGCCAGCAGCTTAAACTATGAGCAGTTCTTC | CASSLNYEQFF
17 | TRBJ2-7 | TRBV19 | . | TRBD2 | TGTGCCAGTAGTATAGCCAGCGGGGGAAGACGTGCGTACGAGCAGTACTTC | CASSIASGGRRAYEQYF
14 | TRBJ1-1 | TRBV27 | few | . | TGTGCCAGCAGTGCAACAGGAGAGCGGACTGAAGCTTTCTTT | CASSATGERTEAFF
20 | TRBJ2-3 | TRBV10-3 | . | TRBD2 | TGTGCCACCAGTGACCCTGATCTAGCGGGAGGGGTAACTTCCACAGATACGCAGTATTTT | CATSDPDLAGGVTSTDTQYF
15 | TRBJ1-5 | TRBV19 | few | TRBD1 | TGTGCCAGTAGTATAGGGGACAGTCCGTGGGGGACCCAGCATTTT | CASSIGDSPWGTQHF
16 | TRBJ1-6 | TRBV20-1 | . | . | TGCAGTGCTAGAGATATGGCGGGACCTAATAATTCACCCCTCCACTTT | CSARDMAGPNNSPLHF
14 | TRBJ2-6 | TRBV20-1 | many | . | TGCAGTGCTATGACGGGGGATGGGGCCAACGTCCTGACTTTC | CSAMTGDGANVLTF
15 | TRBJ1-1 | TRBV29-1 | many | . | TGCAGCGTTGTAAAGATGGGGAACGGGATGGGTGAAGCTTTCTTT | CSVVKMGNGMGEAFF
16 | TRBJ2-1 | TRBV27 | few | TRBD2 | TGTGCCAGCAGTTGGTTAGCGGGAGGCTCCTACAATGAGCAGTTCTTC | CASSWLAGGSYNEQFF
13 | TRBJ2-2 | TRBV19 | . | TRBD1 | TGTGCCATTGGGACAGGAGTCACCGGGGAGCTGTTTTTT | CAIGTGVTGELFF
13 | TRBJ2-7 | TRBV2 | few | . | TGTGCCAGCAGAGAGACAAACTCCTACGAGCAGTACTTC | CASRETNSYEQYF
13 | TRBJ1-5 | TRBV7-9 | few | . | TGTGCCAGCAGGGGGGCTGGAAATCAGCCCCAGCATTTT | CASRGAGNQPQHF
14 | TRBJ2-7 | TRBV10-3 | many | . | TGTGCCATCAGTGAGTCTGCAGGCGGCCACGAGCAGTACTTC | CAISESAGGHEQYF